The 25 T cell receptor beta chains below were found in one sample sequenced in a study of cytomegalovirus exposure and HLA in healthy donors. The PCR ran on 60 Vbeta and 13 Jbeta primers. Sequencing was performed with immunoSEQ multiplex PCR; in TCRdb, only in-frame clones are kept and a portion is missing. The sample has around 180,000 clones; 85% to 90% are singletons. The specimen sequenced was PBMCs. The receptor set was obtained from a woman aged 18-29 years in good health and CMV-seronegative.

The chain carries TRBV6-9 and TRBJ2-7; possible D gene TRBD1, 6 bases. The CDR3 has 13 amino acids. Germline V CDR1 and CDR2: MNHGY, SVAAGI. Trimming removed 8 bases from V and 0 bases from J, with 11 bases in between. CDR3 protein: CASGYRASYEQYF. CDR3 nucleotide sequence: TGTGCCAGCGGGTACAGGGCCTCCTACGAGCAGTACTTC.

The V gene is TRBV7-9, the J gene TRBJ1-5; the D is unclear. This CDR3 comprises 16 residues. Trimming removed 5 bases from V and 0 bases from J, with 14 bases in between. Per the germline V gene, CDR1 is SEHNR and CDR2 is FQNEAQ (reference sequence). In nucleotides, the CDR3 is TGTGCCAGCAGCCCGGACTCCTACCTTAGCAATCAGCCCCAGCATTTT. Translating gives CASSPDSYLSNQPQHF.

V is TRBV29-1 and J is TRBJ2-2; 12 bases are a match to TRBD2. With V trimmed by 0 bases and J by 0 bases, 5 bases remained unmatched. This CDR3 has 18 residues. Germline CDR1 and CDR2: SQVTM and ANQGSEA. Here the CDR3 reads CSVEDRLAGAANTGELFF. The CDR3 DNA is TGCAGCGTTGAAGATCGACTAGCGGGGGCCGCGAACACCGGGGAGCTGTTTTTT.

The chain recombines TRBV7-2 with TRBJ2-2, with 7 bases matching TRBD1. In germline, CDR1 is SGHTA, CDR2 FQGNSA. This CDR3 comprises 15 residues. The V gene end was trimmed by 6 bases and the J gene end by 1 base; junction bases not matched to a gene: 5. The CDR3 sequence: CASRRDRLNTGELFF. DNA of the CDR3: TGTGCCAGCAGACGGGACAGACTGAACACCGGGGAGCTGTTTTTT.

The rearrangement joins TRBV6-1 to TRBJ2-5, with a possible D match to TRBD2 (6 bases). Per germline, CDR1 MNHNS and CDR2 SASEGT. The CDR3 consists of 13 residues. The ends were cut back, 8 bases at V and 5 bases at J, with 15 bases in the middle. The CDR3 coding sequence is TGTGCCAGCGAGGGTGGAGGGGTCGAGACCCAGTACTTC. Translating gives CASEGGGVETQYF.

V is TRBV11-3 and J is TRBJ2-7; 10 bases map to TRBD2. The CDR3 covers 15 residues. Germline-derived CDR1 and CDR2 are SGHNT and YENEEA. V shed 4 bases, J shed 6 bases, and the junction held 9 bases outside the gene matches. The CDR3 region is CASSYGASGGTEQYF. In nucleotides, the CDR3 is TGTGCCAGCAGCTATGGGGCTAGCGGGGGCACCGAGCAGTACTTC.

The chain joins TRBV4-2 to TRBJ2-7; D call uncertain. This CDR3 is built from 12 residues. Germline assignment: CDR1 LGHNA and CDR2 YNFKEQ. V lost 4 bases, J lost 5 bases, and 9 bases lay in between. This CDR3 is CASSPSEHEQYF. The CDR3 region has the DNA TGTGCCAGCAGCCCCTCGGAGCACGAGCAGTACTTC.

This chain uses TRBV6-6 with TRBJ1-2, with D perhaps TRBD1 (5 bases). The CDR3 is made up of 15 amino acids. V lost 0 bases to trimming and J lost 4 bases, with 12 bases between them. Germline CDR1 is MNHNY and CDR2 is SVGAGI (reference sequence). In DNA, the CDR3 is TGTGCCAGCAGTTACTCGACGCGACAGTTCTATGGCTACACCTTC. It yields the protein CASSYSTRQFYGYTF.

The J gene is TRBJ2-5, the V gene TRBV28; D possibly corresponds to TRBD2 (5 bases). This CDR3 contains 13 residues. The V end lost 3 bases, the J end lost 5 bases, and 10 bases lay between the germline ends. The germline V gene encodes CDR1 MDHEN and CDR2 SYDVKM. The CDR3 DNA reads TGTGCCAGCAGTTTCATGGGCGGGGAGACCCAGTACTTC. It encodes CASSFMGGETQYF.

This chain joins TRBV18 and TRBJ2-7, with TRBD2 matching over 9 bases. The CDR3 is 15 residues long. J was trimmed by 2 bases and V by 4 bases; bases with no gene match: 6. Germline assignment: CDR1 KGHSH and CDR2 LQKENI. The CDR3 sequence: CASSLGTSPPYEQYF. CDR3 sequence (DNA): TGTGCCAGCTCACTTGGGACTAGCCCTCCCTACGAGCAGTACTTC.

The chain employs TRBV5-1 and TRBJ2-3; maybe TRBD2 (6 bases). V lost 2 bases and J lost 0, with 16 bases in between. This CDR3 comprises 17 residues. Germline loops: CDR1 SGHRS, CDR2 YFSETQ. The CDR3 region is CASSFGGSATSTDTQYF. The CDR3 region has the DNA TGCGCCAGCAGCTTTGGGGGGAGCGCTACAAGCACAGATACGCAGTATTTT.

This sequence joins TRBV11-2 and TRBJ1-2, with 8 bases that match TRBD1. The CDR3 sequence is 15 residues long. Germline V gives CDR1 SGHAT, CDR2 FQNNGV. With V trimmed by 3 bases and J by 4 bases, 7 bases remained unmatched. The CDR3 protein is CASSFIAGGSYGYTF. Here the CDR3 DNA reads TGTGCCAGCAGCTTCATAGCAGGGGGCAGCTATGGCTACACCTTC.

The CDR3 region is CASSPGQGGRLGTEAFF. CDR3 DNA: TGTGCCAGCAGTCCGGGACAGGGCGGCCGGTTGGGCACTGAAGCTTTCTTT. The V gene is TRBV9, the J gene TRBJ1-1, with 9 bases fitting TRBD1. J was trimmed by 4 bases and V by 5 bases; bases with no gene match: 15. Germline lookup yields CDR1 SGDLS and CDR2 YYNGEE. The CDR3 sequence is 17 residues long. Full variable domain (outside the CDR3, taken from reference TRBV9 and TRBJ1-1): DSGVTQTPKHLITATGQRVTLRCSPRSGDLSVYWYQQSLDQGLQFLIQYYNGEERAKGNILERFSAQQFPDLHSELNLSSLELGDSALYFCASSPGQGGRLGTEAFFGQGTRLTVV.

The chain combines TRBV19 with TRBJ1-3, with D unresolved. The V end was cut by 1 base, the J end by 2 bases, with 6 bases between. The CDR3 length is 14 residues. Germline V gene sequence: CDR1 LNHDA, CDR2 SQIVND (reference sequence). In DNA, the CDR3 is TGTGCCAGTAGTATAGGGGCTGCTGGAAACACCATATATTTT. Amino acid sequence: CASSIGAAGNTIYF.

The genes are TRBV30 and TRBJ1-5, with D perhaps TRBD1 (6 bases). V shed 2 bases and J shed 6 bases, with 11 bases lying between them. The CDR3 extends over 13 amino acids. Germline loops: CDR1 GTSNPN, CDR2 SVGIG (reference sequence). CDR3 residues: CAWSRGASQPQHF. The CDR3 region has the DNA TGTGCCTGGAGTCGGGGGGCTAGTCAGCCCCAGCATTTT.

This clone was seen only once. This chain uses TRBV12-5 with TRBJ1-2; 7 bases fit TRBD1. The germline V gene has CDR1 LGHNT and CDR2 FRNRAP. There are 13 residues in the CDR3. Trimming cost V 2 bases and J 9 bases; bases outside gene matches: 6. In DNA, the CDR3 is TGTGCTAGTGGTTTGACAGGGGATGCTCGCTACACCTTC. Protein sequence: CASGLTGDARYTF.

J is TRBJ2-5 and V is TRBV29-1, with D maybe TRBD1 (6 bases). CDR3 length: 14 residues. Germline CDR1 and CDR2: SQVTM and ANQGSEA. The germline V and J ends were trimmed by 7 bases and 3 bases, with 18 bases remaining between them. This CDR3 reads CSARSATGEETQYF. The CDR3 region has the DNA TGCAGCGCCCGATCGGCGACAGGTGAAGAGACCCAGTACTTC.

This clone was seen just once. V is TRBV11-1 and J is TRBJ2-1; D call uncertain. Trimming cost V 0 bases and J 7 bases, with 10 bases left between them. The CDR3 sequence is 14 residues long. Germline V gene data show CDR1 as SGHAT and CDR2 as FQDESV (reference sequence). The CDR3 here is CASSLAWSENEQFF. The CDR3 DNA reads TGTGCCAGCAGCTTAGCGTGGTCCGAGAATGAGCAGTTCTTC.

The gene calls are TRBV7-9 and TRBJ1-4; no definite D call. CDR3 length: 15 amino acids. V lost 1 base to trimming and J lost 8 bases, with 14 bases between them. CDR1 and CDR2 from the germline V gene are SEHNR and FQNEAQ (reference sequence). CDR3 DNA sequence: TGTGCCAGCAGCTTAGTTGAGGGATTCGGCGAAAAACTGTTTTTT. This codes for CASSLVEGFGEKLFF.

In its sample, this clone was seen a few times. The chain has TRBV4-3 and TRBJ2-7; 7 nucleotides match TRBD1. The CDR3 contains 15 residues. The V and J ends lost 4 bases and 3 bases, in that order; junction bases with no gene match: 9. CDR1 and CDR2 (germline): LGHNA, YSLEER. The CDR3 sequence: CASSRDPTGIYEQYF. In DNA, the CDR3 is TGCGCCAGCAGCCGGGACCCGACAGGGATCTACGAGCAGTACTTC.

The DNA for the CDR3 is TGTGCCAGCAGCCCCGACAGGGATTCCCAGTTCTTC. This codes for CASSPDRDSQFF. The chain uses TRBV5-6 and TRBJ2-1, with 7 bases that match TRBD1. Germline CDR1 and CDR2: SGHDT and YYEEEE. The V gene end was trimmed by 4 bases and the J gene end by 13 bases; junction bases not matched to a gene: 8. The CDR3 runs 12 residues.

CDR3 sequence: CASSLSGLLTEAFF. CDR3 nucleotide sequence: TGTGCCAGCAGCTTGTCGGGATTACTGACTGAAGCTTTCTTT. The chain couples TRBV7-9 to TRBJ1-1; D is unclear. CDR1 is SEHNR and CDR2 is FQNEAQ in the germline V gene (reference sequence). The CDR3 length is 14 residues. Trimming stripped 3 bases from V and 5 bases from J, with 13 bases between.

This chain links TRBV27 with TRBJ2-5; TRBD1 agrees at 9 bases. The tail of the sequence fits TRBJ2-7 better, so the J call may be wrong. CDR1 MNHEY and CDR2 SMNVEV come from the germline V gene (reference sequence). The CDR3 spans 14 residues. As DNA, the CDR3 is TGTGCCAGCAGGATAGGGACAGGGCATCCCGAGCAGTACTTC. Translation gives CASRIGTGHPEQYF.

The chain employs TRBV2 and TRBJ2-1; 9 positions match TRBD1. Germline V lookup: CDR1 SNHLY, CDR2 FYNNEI. This CDR3 has 14 residues. V shed 0 bases and J 10 bases; nucleotides not matched to a gene: 4. CDR3 nucleotide sequence: TGTGCCAGCAGTGAAGCGGGACAGGGAGGCGAGCAGTTCTTC. Amino acid sequence: CASSEAGQGGEQFF.

The chain joins TRBV15 to TRBJ2-2; D is perhaps TRBD1 (5 bases). The germline V and J ends were trimmed by 9 bases and 5 bases, with 13 bases remaining between them. This CDR3 is built from 13 residues. The germline V gene has CDR1 LNHNV and CDR2 YYDKDF (reference sequence). The DNA for the CDR3 is TGTGCCACTCTCAGGGAAGTTACCGGGGAGCTGTTTTTT. This codes for CATLREVTGELFF.